This TCR beta chain derives from a study of blood T cell repertoires in COVID-19. Study at large: The United States, Italy and Spain provided the acute and convalescent COVID-19 samples. Nucleic acid was either cDNA or gDNA, and it came from T cells, B-cell-depleted T cells, or PBMCs.

V was pared by 1 base and J by 3 bases, with 15 bases between. Germline V gene sequence: CDR1 SEHNR, CDR2 FQNEAQ (reference sequence). The CDR3 runs to 16 residues. Profiling relied on immunoSEQ multiplex PCR, and the TCRdb table lists in-frame clones only, not all of them. The data show around 400,000 clones, with roughly nine tenths seen just once and 1.7% held by the top ten. This sequence joins TRBV7-9 and TRBJ1-1, with D possibly matching TRBD1 (6 bases). The sequence came from a woman aged 25 to 45 who had recovered from COVID-19. Sequenced input: PBMCs or T cells enriched from blood (not recorded which). Written as DNA, the CDR3 is TGTGCCAGCAGCTTAGACAGGGCGAGTTGGGACACTGAAGCTTTCTTT. Protein sequence: CASSLDRASWDTEAFF.